This entry lists 24 T cell receptor beta chains sequenced from one sample in a study of T-cell reconstitution after alpha-beta-depleted transplantation in children. The library targeted TCRbeta and was prepared with unique molecular identifiers. TCRdb recomputed calls from the PCR reads with MiXCR, one row per CDR3 protein. The sample carries approximately 980,000 distinct CDR3 sequences, roughly 31% recorded once. The sample here was PBMCs, mostly from graft donor cells, taken 360 days after TCRalphabeta/CD19-depleted stem cell transplant. The source of these receptors is a boy in the first two years of life who had a stem cell transplant for SCID, so the T cells may come from the graft donor.

The rearrangement links TRBV5-1 to TRBJ2-7, with 13 bases that match TRBD2. Per the germline V gene, CDR1 is SGHRS and CDR2 is YFSETQ. With V trimmed by 2 bases and J by 6 bases, 8 bases remained unmatched. This CDR3 spans 16 amino acids. In DNA, the CDR3 is TGCGCCAGCAGCTTACTAGCGGGGGGGCCGGCGGGCGAGCAGTACTTC. This codes for CASSLLAGGPAGEQYF.

Only a few counts were recorded for this clonotype. The chain carries TRBV20-1 and TRBJ1-2, with D unresolved. The ends were cut back, 2 bases at V and 5 bases at J, with 12 bases in the middle. This CDR3 has 13 residues. Per germline, CDR1 DFQATT and CDR2 SNEGSKA (reference sequence). CDR3 in DNA: TGCAGTGCTAGAACCGCCCCGGCTTATGGCTACACCTTC. It is translated as CSARTAPAYGYTF.

This clonotype was counted a few times. The rearrangement links TRBV30 to TRBJ2-3, with D perhaps matching TRBD2 (6 bases). Germline loops: CDR1 GTSNPN, CDR2 SVGIG (reference sequence). V lost 1 base, J lost 1 base, and 15 bases lay in between. This CDR3 spans 16 amino acids. CDR3 in amino acids: CAWSGGTGKRTDTQYF. The CDR3 DNA reads as TGTGCCTGGAGTGGCGGGACGGGGAAGCGCACAGATACGCAGTATTTT.

This clonotype was detected a few times. The V gene is TRBV12-3 or TRBV12-4, the J gene TRBJ1-4; D not certain. The CDR3 consists of 13 residues. The germline V and J ends were trimmed by 3 bases and 5 bases, with 7 bases remaining between them. CDR3 residues: CASSFLQNEKLFF. CDR3 in DNA: TGTGCCAGCAGTTTTTTGCAGAATGAAAAACTGTTTTTT.

The rearrangement links TRBV7-2 to TRBJ2-3; TRBD2 agrees at 8 bases. With V trimmed by 4 bases and J by 2 bases, 8 bases remained unmatched. This CDR3 spans 16 amino acids. Germline values: CDR1 SGHTA, CDR2 FQGNSA. Here the CDR3 reads CASSSVAGSTTDTQYF. In DNA, the CDR3 is TGTGCCAGCAGCTCCGTAGCGGGGTCAACCACAGATACGCAGTATTTT.

The V and J genes are TRBV7-3 and TRBJ2-3, with 10 bases aligning to TRBD2. Germline values: CDR1 SGHTA, CDR2 FQGTGA. Losses at the gene ends were 0 bases for V and 1 base for J; bases not matched to a gene: 10. This CDR3 spans 19 amino acids. The CDR3 nucleotides are TGTGCCAGCAGCTTAACAGCGGGTAGCGGGGGGCGGGGCACAGATACGCAGTATTTT. Its protein is CASSLTAGSGGRGTDTQYF.

CDR3 loop: CSVETPPREQYF. CDR3 in DNA: TGCAGCGTTGAGACTCCCCCCCGGGAGCAGTACTTC. This sequence joins TRBV29-1 and TRBJ2-7; D gene unclear. This CDR3 is built from 12 residues. Germline V lookup: CDR1 SQVTM, CDR2 ANQGSEA. V dropped 3 bases and J dropped 7 bases, with 13 bases sitting between them.

A few counts support this clonotype. This chain connects TRBV4-3 to TRBJ2-7; 8 bases line up with TRBD1. Trimming took 3 bases from V and 3 from J; bases not matched to a gene: 10. The CDR3 is 16 residues long. Germline CDR1 is LGHNA and CDR2 is YSLEER. This CDR3 is CASSHPGTGDNYEQYF. The CDR3 DNA sequence: TGCGCCAGCAGCCACCCCGGGACAGGCGATAACTACGAGCAGTACTTC.

This clonotype appeared a few times. V gene TRBV4-2 combines with J gene TRBJ2-7; no clear D gene. The germline V gene has CDR1 LGHNA and CDR2 YNFKEQ. CDR3 length: 15 amino acids. V lost 1 base, J lost 0 bases, and 10 bases lay in between. CDR3 in DNA: TGTGCCAGCAGCCAAGGACTTGAACTCTCCTACGAGCAGTACTTC. This sequence encodes CASSQGLELSYEQYF.

Only a few counts were recorded for this clonotype. This chain connects TRBV3-1 to TRBJ2-3; D gene ambiguous. V was shortened by 1 base and J by 1 base, with 12 bases between the two germline ends. Germline V gene sequence: CDR1 LGHDT, CDR2 YNNKEL (reference sequence). The CDR3 contains 16 residues. DNA for the CDR3: TGTGCCAGCAGCCAAGTCCTTGCTACCCGCACAGATACGCAGTATTTT. Protein: CASSQVLATRTDTQYF.

In DNA, the CDR3 is TGTGCCAGCAGCCAAGACCCCCGGGCCAGGTCCCACCCTACCTATGGCTACACCTTC. It codes for CASSQDPRARSHPTYGYTF. The chain has TRBV4-2 and TRBJ1-2; no firm D call. Trimming took off 0 bases at V and 4 bases at J, with 24 bases between the two ends. The CDR3 contains 19 residues. The V gene's germline CDR1 is LGHNA and CDR2 YNFKEQ.

This clonotype was seen only a few times. V usage is TRBV20-1 and J usage is TRBJ2-5; TRBD1 or TRBD2 may be the D gene (6 bases each). CDR1 is DFQATT and CDR2 is SNEGSKA in the germline V gene (reference sequence). V was pared by 2 bases and J by 2 bases, with 12 bases between. The CDR3 consists of 14 residues. The CDR3 spells CSARRGSGQETQYF. For the CDR3, the DNA is TGCAGTGCTAGAAGGGGGAGCGGGCAAGAGACCCAGTACTTC.

This clonotype was seen only a few times. The V call is TRBV4-1, the J call TRBJ2-7; 8 nucleotides agree with TRBD2. CDR1 MGHRA and CDR2 YSYEKL come from the germline V gene. This CDR3 has 16 residues. The J segment lost 2 bases and the V segment lost 0 bases, leaving 6 bases of the junction unmatched. The CDR3 is CASSQDPVAGTYEQYF. The DNA for the CDR3 is TGCGCCAGCAGCCAAGATCCGGTAGCGGGGACCTACGAGCAGTACTTC.

This clonotype has just one count. This sequence joins TRBV6-5 and TRBJ2-3; TRBD2 matches 15 bases. Per germline, CDR1 MNHEY and CDR2 SVGAGI. The ends lost 2 bases at V and 0 bases at J; junction bases unmatched: 3. The CDR3 is made up of 18 amino acids. In DNA, the CDR3 is TGTGCCAGCAGTTACCCCGGACTAGCGGGGGGGAGCACAGATACGCAGTATTTT. Translation gives CASSYPGLAGGSTDTQYF.

This clonotype was seen only once. The chain recombines TRBV28 with TRBJ2-2; either TRBD1 or TRBD2 may supply D (6 bases each). CDR3 length: 15 amino acids. Trimming left V 3 bases short and J 5 bases short, with 13 bases between. In germline, CDR1 is MDHEN, CDR2 SYDVKM. The CDR3 loop reads CASSFSRGRTGELFF. The CDR3 nucleotides are TGTGCCAGCAGTTTTTCGAGGGGGAGGACCGGGGAGCTGTTTTTT.

V gene TRBV12-3 or TRBV12-4 combines with J gene TRBJ1-2, with D maybe TRBD1 (6 bases). The CDR3 loop spans 14 amino acids. The V gene lost 6 bases and the J gene lost 5 bases, with 16 bases spanning the gap. CDR3 sequence reads: CASSPGSRGYGYTF. CDR3 DNA: TGTGCCAGCAGCCCTGGGTCTAGGGGGTATGGCTACACCTTC.

V gene TRBV6-1 combines with J gene TRBJ1-2; D gene uncertain. Germline CDR1 and CDR2: MNHNS and SASEGT. Trimming cost V 4 bases and J 0 bases, with 15 bases left between them. The CDR3 is 16 amino acids. CDR3 residues: CASSAHPGSSNYGYTF. As DNA, the CDR3 is TGTGCCAGCAGTGCGCACCCGGGCAGCTCTAACTATGGCTACACCTTC.

The rearrangement joins TRBV6-5 to TRBJ2-5, with TRBD1 matching over 9 bases. This CDR3 has 16 residues. V lost 3 bases and J lost 3; bases outside the gene matches: 8. The germline V gene encodes CDR1 MNHEY and CDR2 SVGAGI. For the CDR3, the DNA is TGTGCCAGCAGTTATTCCGGGACAGGGACGGAAGAGACCCAGTACTTC. This gives the protein CASSYSGTGTEETQYF.

This rearrangement joins TRBV11-2 to TRBJ2-1; D is unresolved. This CDR3 region has 16 residues. Trimming cost V 2 bases and J 1 base, with 12 bases left between them. CDR1 and CDR2 from the germline V gene are SGHAT and FQNNGV. CDR3 protein: CASSLRHLFSYNEQFF. The DNA of the CDR3 is TGTGCCAGCAGCTTAAGACACTTGTTTTCCTACAATGAGCAGTTCTTC.

V usage is TRBV20-1 and J usage is TRBJ2-7, with a possible D match to TRBD2 (5 bases). In germline, CDR1 is DFQATT, CDR2 SNEGSKA (reference sequence). This CDR3 spans 14 amino acids. The germline V and J ends were trimmed by 3 bases and 6 bases, with 18 bases remaining between them. CDR3 nucleotide sequence: TGCAGTGCTAGCCCTCTAGGGATAGGAGGCGAGCAGTACTTC. Residues: CSASPLGIGGEQYF.

V is TRBV28 and J is TRBJ2-3; D is undetermined. Trimming removed 2 bases at V and 4 bases at J, with 10 bases between. Germline CDR1 reads MDHEN; CDR2 reads SYDVKM. The CDR3 covers 14 residues. CDR3 loop: CASSLRLTPDTQYF. The CDR3 DNA follows: TGTGCCAGCAGTTTACGGCTTACGCCAGATACGCAGTATTTT.

This clonotype appeared a few times. The chain is built from TRBV21-1 and TRBJ2-1; the table's D call TRBD1 went unverified against the DNA. TRBV21-1 is a pseudogene. The CDR3 is 16 residues long. The CDR3 reads CASSKAGRQGGNEQFF. The CDR3 nucleotides read TGTGCCAGCAGCAAAGCAGGGCGACAGGGAGGGAATGAGCAGTTCTTC.

The V and J genes are TRBV7-9 and TRBJ2-1, with 7 bases fitting TRBD1. The ends lost 5 bases at V and 2 bases at J; junction bases unmatched: 9. This CDR3 has 16 amino acids. CDR1 and CDR2 (germline): SEHNR, FQNEAQ (reference sequence). CDR3 nucleotides: TGTGCCAGCAGCCAGCACGGGACAGCAGCCTACAATGAGCAGTTCTTC. This encodes CASSQHGTAAYNEQFF.

This sequence joins TRBV9 and TRBJ2-1; 11 bases agree with TRBD1. V shed 1 base and J 8 bases; nucleotides not matched to a gene: 8. The germline CDR1 and CDR2 sequences are SGDLS and YYNGEE. CDR3 size: 16 residues. The CDR3 region has the DNA TGTGCCAGCAGCGTAATACCGGGACAGGGGGTCCATGAGCAGTTCTTC. Protein: CASSVIPGQGVHEQFF.